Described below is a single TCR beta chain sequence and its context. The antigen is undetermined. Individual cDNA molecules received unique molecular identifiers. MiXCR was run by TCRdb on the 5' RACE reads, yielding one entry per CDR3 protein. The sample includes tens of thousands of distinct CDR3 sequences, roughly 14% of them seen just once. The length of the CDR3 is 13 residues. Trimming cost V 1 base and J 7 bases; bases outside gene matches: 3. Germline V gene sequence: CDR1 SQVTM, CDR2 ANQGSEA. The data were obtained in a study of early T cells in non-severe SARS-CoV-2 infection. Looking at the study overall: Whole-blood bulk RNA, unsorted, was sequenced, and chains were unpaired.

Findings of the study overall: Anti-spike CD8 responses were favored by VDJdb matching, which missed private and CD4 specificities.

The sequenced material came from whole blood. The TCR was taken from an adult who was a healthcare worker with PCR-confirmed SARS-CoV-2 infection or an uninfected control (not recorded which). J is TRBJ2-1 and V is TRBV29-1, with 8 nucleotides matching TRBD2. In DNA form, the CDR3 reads TGCAGCGTTGAAGCTGGCGGGAGGAATGAGCAGTTCTTC. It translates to CSVEAGGRNEQFF.